This TCR beta chain was recovered during a study of OX40 agonist ivuxolimab in advanced cancers. In the study overall: The study treated patients with ivuxolimab, an agonistic anti-OX40 (CD134) antibody. Study-wide findings and caveats: Expanded clones belonging to CD8+ T cells outnumbered, on average, those of CD4+. Clonal expansion from baseline to week 6 occurred in both CD4+ and CD8+ T cells.

This clone was found a few times. Its antigen is undetermined. Blood was sampled at baseline, cycle 4 day 1, and cycle 7 day 1. TCRdb keeps only in-frame clones here, not all; method: immunoSEQ multiplex PCR. The profile shows approximately 70,000 clones, 80% to 95% of them singletons. In germline, CDR1 is SGHNT, CDR2 YENEEA. This CDR3 is built from 15 residues. Trimming took 5 bases from V and 1 from J, leaving 11 bases between them. Material: CD4+ or CD8+ T cells sorted from blood, obtained in a trial of the OX40 agonist ivuxolimab. This TCR was recovered from an adult with an advanced solid tumor such as melanoma, head and neck, liver or kidney cancer. The chain joins TRBV11-3 to TRBJ2-2, with D maybe TRBD1 (6 bases). CDR3 in amino acids: CASSPGTQNTGELFF. The CDR3 region has the DNA TGTGCCAGCAGCCCAGGGACACAGAACACCGGGGAGCTGTTTTTT.